Given below is one T cell receptor (beta chain) in context. Its recognized antigen is unknown. Base qualities are not at hand, and no much larger clone is one base apart. The trial excluded patients who had a history of autoimmune disease or were on systemic immunosuppression. Peripheral blood for TCR sequencing was collected from all dose cohorts at baseline, on cycle 4 day 1, and on cycle 7 day 1. The samples were drawn from a first-in-human, open-label, multicenter phase I dose-escalation trial of ivuxolimab. The trial enrolled adults with locally advanced or metastatic head and neck squamous cell, hepatocellular, melanoma or renal cell carcinoma. Before TCR sequencing, CD4+ T cells and CD8+ T cells from peripheral blood were sorted into separate populations. This record belongs to a study of OX40 agonist ivuxolimab in advanced cancers. About the study as a whole: Ivuxolimab was an agonistic, fully human IgG2 monoclonal antibody directed against OX40 (CD134), a costimulatory receptor. Intravenous ivuxolimab was administered to patients every 2 weeks at six dose levels: 0.01, 0.1, 0.3, 1.5, 3 and 10 mg/kg. Of the approximately 54 dose-escalation patients, hepatocellular carcinoma was present in about 19, melanoma in around 15, renal cell carcinoma in 9 and head and neck cancer in 9. The dose-escalation cohort was 82.7% male with a mean age of 60 years, ranging from about 23 to 85. Prior anti-PD-1, anti-PD-L1 or anti-CTLA-4 therapy was permitted, and checkpoint inhibitors had been received by approximately 39% of dose-escalation patients. Partial responses occurred in three dose-escalation patients, of whom one had hepatocellular carcinoma and two had cutaneous melanoma. The purpose of peripheral TCRbeta sequencing was to test whether ivuxolimab changed TCR sequence diversity and led to clonal T-cell expansion. The monotherapy dose-escalation portion (N of about 50 patients) of the phase I ivuxolimab trial is reported in the paper.

Genomic DNA was isolated from the sorted cells so that the TCRbeta CDR3 region could be sequenced. The immunoSEQ Assay was used for sequencing of TCRbeta CDR3 regions. Drawn from immuneACCESS, this table holds only the in-frame rearrangements with V and J called that TCRdb kept. Clones are partly lost; checked studies trace under half to an unresolved V gene and leave the rest unexplained. Across this sample there are roughly 90,000 clones, with 75% to 90% seen only once. Over 0.2% of the sample goes to the ten largest clones. Including cysteine and phenylalanine, the CDR3 has 15 amino acids. Only the CDR3 region is kept as DNA, spanning 45 bases read in frame from base 1. V is cut by 1 base and J by 4 bases, and the space between the germline ends is 12 bases. The CDR1 and CDR2 encoded by the germline V gene are SGHDT and YYEEEE. Overall study results and their limits: At doses of 0.1 to 3.0 mg/kg, clonal expansion of both CD4+ and CD8+ T cells in blood was seen between baseline and week 6. In partial responders in the 0.1-3.0 mg/kg groups, normalized peripheral clonal expansion was found to be among the lowest, especially among CD8+ T cells. The antigen specificity of the peripheral T cells that underwent clonal expansion was not determined. After ivuxolimab, CD8+ T cells had more expanded clones than CD4+ T cells on average. Low levels of normalized T-cell clonal expansion were also seen in some patients who did not respond.

Sequencing used CD4+ or CD8+ T cells sorted from blood, obtained in a trial of the OX40 agonist ivuxolimab. The receptor's source is an adult with an advanced solid tumor such as melanoma, head and neck, liver or kidney cancer. Rearrangement joined TRBV5-6 to TRBJ1-5; the D gene is perhaps TRBD1, from 5 matching bases. The CDR3 amino acid sequence is: CASSLWGGSNQPQHF. The base sequence is TGTGCCAGCAGCTTGTGGGGCGGATCGAATCAGCCCCAGCATTTT.